The 9 T cell receptor beta chains below come from one sample, sequenced in a study of blood T cells in healthy people across ages (dated by TCRdb to the mid-2010s). Receptors were amplified or captured by 5' RACE. Instrument on record: Illumina HiSeq 2500. The second PCR ran for about 6 to 12 cycles and used a J-beta primer mix along with a sample-barcoded 5' primer. Through fastp at Q25 and MiXCR, TCRdb rebuilt clones from the public reads, retaining in-frame beta chains. CDR3 protein duplicates are merged, each entry listing the most common genes and DNA. The sample contains about 1.6 million distinct CDR3 sequences, about 31% of them found a single time. Approximately 10% of the sample is taken by the ten largest. Source material: blood. The receptor source for this set is a young woman in good health.

The chain couples TRBV5-1 to TRBJ2-5; tentatively, D is TRBD2 (6 bases). The CDR3 consists of 13 residues. The germline CDR1 and CDR2 sequences are SGHRS and YFSETQ. Trimming stripped 4 bases from V and 11 bases from J, with 18 bases between. Written as DNA, the CDR3 is TGCGCCAGCAGCAGCGGACCAACGGGAGAGCAGTACTTC. It translates to CASSSGPTGEQYF.

This sequence joins TRBV29-1 and TRBJ2-2; D is undetermined. Between the trimmed V and J ends, which lost 3 bases and 3 bases, there was a span of 8 bases. The CDR3 covers 13 residues. CDR1 is SQVTM, CDR2 ANQGSEA, per germline. The DNA for the CDR3 is TGCAGCGTTGACAGGTCACACACCGGGGAGCTGTTTTTT. Protein sequence: CSVDRSHTGELFF.

The V and J genes are TRBV18 and TRBJ2-7; D not certain. Trimming left V 3 bases short and J 0 bases short, with 9 bases between. CDR3 length: 14 residues. Germline loops: CDR1 KGHSH, CDR2 LQKENI. The CDR3 coding sequence is TGTGCCAGCTCACCTAGGCAGCCCTCCTACGAGCAGTACTTC. It is translated as CASSPRQPSYEQYF. The full variable domain, completed using reference TRBV18 and TRBJ2-7, is NAGVMQNPRHLVRRRGQEARLRCSPMKGHSHVYWYRQLPEEGLKFMVYLQKENIIDESGMPKERFSAEFPKEGPSILRIQQVVRGDSAAYFCASSPRQPSYEQYFGPGTRLTVT.

This clonotype was picked up a small number of times. CDR3 amino acids: CASTPFGRNQETQYF. As DNA, the CDR3 is TGTGCCAGCACCCCCTTCGGACGGAACCAAGAGACCCAGTACTTC. This chain joins TRBV6-1 and TRBJ2-5, with D uncertain. Trimming cost V 7 bases and J 0 bases, with 15 bases left between them. Germline V gene sequence: CDR1 MNHNS, CDR2 SASEGT. CDR3 length: 15 amino acids.

Comments on this clonotype: The junction and the germline gene differ at one end; a read error may be behind it. V is TRBV4-1 and J is TRBJ2-3, with D perhaps TRBD1 (6 bases). The CDR3 sequence is 14 residues long. CDR1 is MGHRA and CDR2 is YSYEKL in the germline V gene. The CDR3 reads CACSQGTRTDTQYF. Here the CDR3 DNA reads TGCGCCTGCAGCCAGGGGACCCGCACAGATACGCAGTATTTT.

As to this clonotype: The junction departs from germline at one end; a sequencing error may be responsible. The J gene is TRBJ2-1, the V gene TRBV7-3; TRBD2 aligns across 7 bases. The CDR3 extends over 16 amino acids. CDR1 is SGHTA and CDR2 is FQGTGA in the germline V gene. The CDR3, as DNA: TGTTCCAGCAGCTTAAAGCCTAGCGGTTACTACAATGAGCAGTTCTTC. Translating gives CSSSLKPSGYYNEQFF.

CDR3 protein: CASSTFVSGEQFF. The CDR3 DNA reads as TGTGCCAGCAGCACCTTTGTATCTGGTGAGCAGTTCTTC. This chain joins TRBV7-9 and TRBJ2-1; the D is unclear. This CDR3 has 13 residues. Per germline, CDR1 SEHNR and CDR2 FQNEAQ (reference sequence). V lost 5 bases and J lost 9, with 14 bases in between.

In its sample, this clonotype was seen a few times. The V call is TRBV9, the J call TRBJ2-4; 8 nucleotides align to TRBD2. The end of the DNA fits TRBJ2-7 better, so the J call may be wrong. The CDR3 has 15 residues. Germline V gives CDR1 SGDLS, CDR2 YYNGEE. The CDR3 spells CASSVTSGSVYEQYF. Written as DNA, the CDR3 is TGTGCCAGCAGCGTAACAAGCGGGAGTGTGTACGAGCAGTACTTC.

The chain carries TRBV6-5 and TRBJ1-4; D unresolved. CDR3 length: 17 residues. The V gene lost 2 bases and the J gene lost 0 bases, with 13 bases spanning the gap. The V gene's germline CDR1 is MNHEY and CDR2 SVGAGI. CDR3 DNA: TGTGCCAGCAGTTACGCCCCGGGAGGATCAACTAATGAAAAACTGTTTTTT. It encodes CASSYAPGGSTNEKLFF.